The next 19 T cell receptor beta chains were all read from a single sample in a study of cytomegalovirus exposure and HLA in healthy donors. The primer mix had 60 Vbeta and 13 Jbeta primers. Repertoires were generated with immunoSEQ multiplex PCR, while TCRdb's copy carries only in-frame clones and drops some. The sample carries about 210,000 clones, 86% recorded once. Sequenced: PBMCs. All receptors derive from a woman aged 25-40 years in good health and CMV-seronegative.

The chain couples TRBV5-1 to TRBJ2-5; TRBD1 aligns across 8 bases. The V gene end was trimmed by 4 bases and the J gene end by 2 bases; junction bases not matched to a gene: 10. CDR1 is SGHRS and CDR2 is YFSETQ in the germline V gene. This CDR3 has 16 amino acids. As DNA, the CDR3 is TGCGCCAGCAGCCCTATTGGACAGGGCTCACAAGAGACCCAGTACTTC. The encoded protein is CASSPIGQGSQETQYF.

The V and J genes are TRBV7-3 and TRBJ1-3; maybe TRBD1 (6 bases). The CDR3 contains 14 residues. Germline CDR1 is SGHTA and CDR2 is FQGTGA. V gave up 5 bases and J gave up 2 bases, with 10 bases separating them. Written as DNA, the CDR3 is TGTGCCAGCAGCCCCGGGACAACTGGAAACACCATATATTTT. It is translated as CASSPGTTGNTIYF.

The count of this clone is one. The chain employs TRBV5-6 and TRBJ1-2; D may be TRBD1 (6 bases). V lost 3 bases to trimming and J lost 8 bases, with 17 bases between them. Germline CDR1 SGHDT, CDR2 YYEEEE. The CDR3 loop spans 14 amino acids. CDR3 coding DNA: TGTGCCAGCAGCTCGCCAGGGGCTTCCGTCGGCTACACCTTC. It yields the protein CASSSPGASVGYTF.

V usage is TRBV5-1 and J usage is TRBJ2-3, with 8 bases lining up with TRBD1. The CDR3 contains 14 residues. The germline gives CDR1 SGHRS, CDR2 YFSETQ. J lost 6 bases, V lost 5 bases, and 8 bases had no gene match. The CDR3 reads CASRVATGEDTQYF. CDR3 sequence (DNA): TGCGCCAGCAGGGTCGCGACAGGGGAGGATACGCAGTATTTT.

The V gene is TRBV5-1, the J gene TRBJ2-7; 9 bases line up with TRBD1. Germline-derived CDR1 and CDR2 are SGHRS and YFSETQ. This CDR3 contains 14 residues. V trimming: 4 bases; J trimming: 6 bases; junction bases outside the gene matches: 8. DNA for the CDR3: TGCGCCAGCAGCGCGGACAGGGGCCGTGTCGAGCAGTACTTC. Its protein product is CASSADRGRVEQYF.

This rearrangement joins TRBV28 to TRBJ2-2, with 7 bases fitting TRBD2. Trimming removed 5 bases from V and 3 bases from J; junction bases left unmatched: 9. CDR1 and CDR2 from the germline V gene are MDHEN and SYDVKM. The CDR3 spans 16 residues. The CDR3 nucleotides are TGTGCCAGCAGTCCCCTTGGGAGCGGGGACACCGGGGAGCTGTTTTTT. Residues: CASSPLGSGDTGELFF. The variable domain in full, completed from reference TRBV28 and TRBJ2-2, reads DVKVTQSSRYLVKRTGEKVFLECVQDMDHENMFWYRQDPGLGLRLIYFSYDVKMKEKGDIPEGYSVSREKKERFSLILESASTNQTSMYLCASSPLGSGDTGELFFGEGSRLTVL.

As for this clone: Other DNA sequences of this sample code for an identical CDR3. This chain's CDR3 is CAISGGSSYEQYF. DNA of the CDR3: TGTGCCATCAGCGGCGGGTCCTCCTACGAGCAGTACTTC. This sequence joins TRBV10-3 and TRBJ2-7, with D maybe TRBD2 (5 bases). CDR1 is ENHRY, CDR2 SYGVKD, per germline. Trimming removed 6 bases at V and 0 bases at J, with 9 bases between. This CDR3 is 13 amino acids long.

This clone was picked up one time. The rearrangement joins TRBV18 to TRBJ2-7; a weak D match, TRBD1 (6 bases). Germline V CDR1 and CDR2: KGHSH, LQKENI. Trimming left V 2 bases short and J 7 bases short, with 12 bases between. The CDR3 totals 13 residues. The DNA for the CDR3 is TGTGCCAGCTCACCAAGTAGACAGGAGGAGCAGTACTTC. Translating it yields CASSPSRQEEQYF.

The chain joins TRBV18 to TRBJ2-3; 7 bases match TRBD2. From germline, CDR1 is KGHSH and CDR2 LQKENI. The CDR3 is 18 amino acids. Losses at the gene ends were 2 bases for V and 0 bases for J; bases not matched to a gene: 11. The CDR3 DNA reads as TGTGCCAGCTCACCAGGGCAGGGCCCGGGGGGAAGCACAGATACGCAGTATTTT. This codes for CASSPGQGPGGSTDTQYF.

The chain employs TRBV2 and TRBJ1-4; 10 nucleotides match TRBD1. The junction had 4 bases not matched to a gene; V was cut back by 3 bases and J by 6 bases. This CDR3 region has 15 residues. Germline CDR1 is SNHLY and CDR2 is FYNNEI. The CDR3 bases are TGTGCCAGCAGTGAGTGGACAGGGGGTTATGAAAAACTGTTTTTT. It specifies CASSEWTGGYEKLFF.

The genes are TRBV5-1 and TRBJ2-6; 8 bases map to TRBD1. Germline assignment: CDR1 SGHRS and CDR2 YFSETQ. The trim removed 0 bases at V and 0 bases at J, leaving 2 bases unmatched. The CDR3 is 17 residues long. The CDR3 reads CASSLGQGISGANVLTF. CDR3 coding DNA: TGCGCCAGCAGCTTGGGACAGGGGATCTCTGGGGCCAACGTCCTGACTTTC.

The J gene is TRBJ1-3, the V gene TRBV4-2, with 8 positions matching TRBD1. This CDR3 is built from 15 residues. Germline values: CDR1 LGHNA, CDR2 YNFKEQ. The ends lost 5 bases at V and 4 bases at J; junction bases unmatched: 7. CDR3 coding DNA: TGTGCCAGCAGCATCACAGGGGGTTACGGAAACACCATATATTTT. Translating gives CASSITGGYGNTIYF.

V is TRBV5-1 and J is TRBJ1-5; 7 nucleotides line up with TRBD1. The germline gives CDR1 SGHRS, CDR2 YFSETQ. The V gene end was trimmed by 0 bases and the J gene end by 3 bases; junction bases not matched to a gene: 3. The CDR3 has 15 amino acids. Here the CDR3 reads CASSLGGQHNQPQHF. DNA for the CDR3: TGCGCCAGCAGCTTGGGGGGACAGCACAATCAGCCCCAGCATTTT.

The genes are TRBV27 and TRBJ2-3; possibly TRBD2 for D (6 bases). V lost 3 bases and J lost 0, with 10 bases in between. The CDR3 totals 15 residues. Germline-derived CDR1 and CDR2 are MNHEY and SMNVEV (reference sequence). CDR3 sequence: CASSFGGVSTDTQYF. The DNA of the CDR3 is TGTGCCAGCAGTTTCGGGGGAGTTAGCACAGATACGCAGTATTTT.

CDR3 in DNA: TGCAGCGTGAGGAGTAGCGTAGAGACCCAGTACTTC. Amino acids: CSVRSSVETQYF. V gene TRBV29-1 combines with J gene TRBJ2-5; a weak D match, TRBD2 (5 bases). The CDR3 contains 12 residues. In germline, CDR1 is SQVTM, CDR2 ANQGSEA. The germline V and J ends were trimmed by 6 bases and 4 bases, with 12 bases remaining between them.

The chain couples TRBV5-1 to TRBJ2-7, with a weak D call TRBD2 (6 bases). V was cut by 0 bases and J by 3 bases, with 16 bases left in between. CDR1 and CDR2 from the germline V gene are SGHRS and YFSETQ. The length of the CDR3 is 16 residues. The CDR3 nucleotides are TGCGCCAGCAGCTTGGAGGCGGGGAGGAGGGACTACGAGCAGTACTTC. Its protein is CASSLEAGRRDYEQYF.

This chain joins TRBV5-1 and TRBJ1-4, with a possible D match to TRBD1 (6 bases). The CDR3 covers 15 residues. Germline V CDR1 and CDR2: SGHRS, YFSETQ. V was pared by 2 bases and J by 7 bases, with 15 bases between. CDR3 bases: TGCGCCAGCAGCTTCGGGCGGGGGCTGGGTGAAAAACTGTTTTTT. Protein product: CASSFGRGLGEKLFF.

The V call is TRBV7-3, the J call TRBJ1-1, with a weak D call TRBD1 (5 bases). In germline, CDR1 is SGHTA, CDR2 FQGTGA. The ends were cut back, 6 bases at V and 0 bases at J, with 14 bases in the middle. The CDR3 extends over 15 amino acids. The CDR3 DNA reads TGTGCCAGCAGGCTCCGGGACTTCATGAACACTGAAGCTTTCTTT. It specifies CASRLRDFMNTEAFF.

The rearrangement links TRBV28 to TRBJ2-5; 7 nucleotides align to TRBD1. The CDR3 length is 14 residues. The germline V gene has CDR1 MDHEN and CDR2 SYDVKM. V dropped 6 bases and J dropped 3; count of bases not matched to a gene: 7. CDR3 coding DNA: TGTGCCAGCAGCGCACAGGGGTCCAAAGAGACCCAGTACTTC. Translation: CASSAQGSKETQYF.